The rows below give T cell receptor beta chains drawn from one sample of a study of technical replicates of blood from a few donors. TCRdb's table, derived via immunoSEQ multiplex PCR, lists solely in-frame clones and lacks some. This sample yields roughly 100,000 clones, of which around 96% are seen a single time; under 0.45% belongs to the top ten. The sample comprised T cells isolated from PBMCs. The receptors here all came from a human donor in good health. Each CDR3 is given with its conserved first and last residue. A D gene is named only where the DNA matches it firmly. Expanded clones are given a class, and other clones once, few, many or no size at all.

J gene,V gene,clone size,D gene,CDR3 DNA,CDR3 protein
TRBJ1-6,TRBV30,.,.,TGTGCCTGGAGTGTAGGGAGCTCCTATAATTCACCCCTCCACTTT,CAWSVGSSYNSPLHF
TRBJ2-3,TRBV30,.,TRBD2,TGTGCCTGGATCAGAGCGGGAGGTCGCACAGATACGCAGTATTTT,CAWIRAGGRTDTQYF
TRBJ2-7,TRBV19,.,.,TGTGCCAGTAGTAATAGATATGAGCAGTACTTC,CASSNRYEQYF
TRBJ1-1,TRBV10-2,.,.,TGCGCCAGCAGGACAGCTATGAACACTGAAGCTTTCTTT,CASRTAMNTEAFF
TRBJ1-2,TRBV27,.,.,TGTGCCAGCAGTTTACGACACCAGGGATATGGCTACACCTTC,CASSLRHQGYGYTF
TRBJ2-7,TRBV7-9,.,TRBD2,TGTGCCAGCAGCTTAGGGGCGGGAGGGACCTACGAGCAGTACTTC,CASSLGAGGTYEQYF
TRBJ2-7,TRBV11-2,.,.,TGTGCCAGCAGCTTAGATCAAAGGGAGGTCCCCTACGAGCAGTACTTC,CASSLDQREVPYEQYF
TRBJ1-3,TRBV9,once,.,TGTGCCAGCAGCGTGGGTAGGGGAGGATCTGGAAACACCATATATTTT,CASSVGRGGSGNTIYF
TRBJ1-2,TRBV10-3,.,.,TGTGCCATCAGTGAGTCTGTTGGCAGGGCCGCCTATGGCTACACCTTC,CAISESVGRAAYGYTF
TRBJ1-1,TRBV12-5,.,TRBD1,TGTGCTAGTGGTGTCTCATGGACAGGAACGAACACTGAAGCTTTCTTT,CASGVSWTGTNTEAFF
TRBJ1-2,TRBV19,.,.,TGTGCCAGTGGACTCTATTATGGCTACACCTTC,CASGLYYGYTF
TRBJ1-2,TRBV9,.,.,TGTGCCAGCAGCGTAGGGCAGCAACCGGGGGGCTACACCTTC,CASSVGQQPGGYTF
TRBJ2-7,TRBV4-3,.,.,TGCGCCAGCAGCCAAGATAGTAGCGTATTCTACGAGCAGTACTTC,CASSQDSSVFYEQYF
TRBJ2-6,TRBV7-6,.,TRBD2,TGTGCCAGCAGCTTATTTGTAGGGACTACCTCTGGGGCCAACGTCCTGACTTTC,CASSLFVGTTSGANVLTF
TRBJ2-1,TRBV19,.,.,TGTGCCAGTAGTACGCCGGGGGGCCCTAGGAATGAGCAGTTCTTC,CASSTPGGPRNEQFF
TRBJ1-2,TRBV11-3,.,.,TGTGCCAGCAGCCTCTTCGCTCAGGGAACGAATGGCTACACCTTC,CASSLFAQGTNGYTF
TRBJ2-1,TRBV13,.,TRBD1,TGTGCCAGCAGCCAGGGACAGATGACGATCAATGAGCAGTTCTTC,CASSQGQMTINEQFF
TRBJ1-1,TRBV4-2,few,.,TGTGCCAGCAGCTTTTCGACAGAATCGAACACTGAAGCTTTCTTT,CASSFSTESNTEAFF
TRBJ1-5,TRBV12-5,.,TRBD1,TGTGCTAGTGGTTTCCCCGGACAGGGCAATCAGCCCCAGCATTTT,CASGFPGQGNQPQHF
TRBJ2-2,TRBV7-3,.,TRBD2,TGTGCCAGCAGCTTATGGTCGGGCCCCCTAGCGGGTACCGGGGAGCTGTTTTTT,CASSLWSGPLAGTGELFF
TRBJ2-1,TRBV11-3,.,TRBD1,TGTGCCAGCAGCTCATACGGGACAGGGGACAATGAGCAGTTCTTC,CASSSYGTGDNEQFF
TRBJ1-2,TRBV7-9,.,.,TGTGCCAGCAGCTTAGCACACTTGGAGGCTGGCTACACCTTC,CASSLAHLEAGYTF
TRBJ1-1,TRBV18,.,.,TGTGCCAGCTCACCCTTTACCTCGGTCACTGAAGCTTTCTTT,CASSPFTSVTEAFF
TRBJ2-1,TRBV5-4,.,TRBD2,TGTGCCAGCAGCTGGTTAGCGGGAGGGGTGAGGAATGAGCAGTTCTTC,CASSWLAGGVRNEQFF
TRBJ2-2,TRBV28,.,.,TGTGCCAGCAGTTCCTACTTGAACTACAGGGCCCCCGGGGAGCTGTTTTTT,CASSSYLNYRAPGELFF
TRBJ1-2,TRBV4-2,.,.,TGTGCCAGCAGCGTTGACAGGAACTATGGCTACACCTTC,CASSVDRNYGYTF
TRBJ1-3,TRBV2,.,.,TGTGCCAGCAGGGAAATACAGGGAAACACCATATATTTT,CASREIQGNTIYF
TRBJ2-7,TRBV6-5,.,.,TGTGCCAGCAGTTCTGACAGTATTAAGCAGTACTTC,CASSSDSIKQYF
TRBJ1-5,TRBV7-9,.,.,TGTGCCAGCAGCTTAGCAATCGGGGGCAATCAGCCCCAGCATTTT,CASSLAIGGNQPQHF
TRBJ1-2,TRBV5-6,.,.,TGTGCCAGCAGCTACGAGGTTAATGGTGGCTACACCTTC,CASSYEVNGGYTF
TRBJ2-3,TRBV18,.,TRBD2,TGTGCCAGCTCACCGACCAAGCCCGGACTAGCGGGGGGAGATACGCAGTATTTT,CASSPTKPGLAGGDTQYF
TRBJ2-7,TRBV11-2,.,TRBD2,TGTGCCAGCAGCTTATGGACTAGAGACGAGCAGTACTTC,CASSLWTRDEQYF
TRBJ2-7,TRBV19,.,.,TGTGCCAGTTCCCGGGACACCCGCTACGAGCAGTACTTC,CASSRDTRYEQYF
TRBJ2-7,TRBV4-2,.,.,TGTGCCAGCAGCCAAGATTTGTCTAGCGATGCCTACGAGCAGTACTTC,CASSQDLSSDAYEQYF
TRBJ2-1,TRBV7-3,.,.,TGTGCCAGCAGCTTTGGTAGGGGCAATGAGCAGTTCTTC,CASSFGRGNEQFF
TRBJ2-3,TRBV5-1,.,.,TGCGCCAGCAGCTTGGGACTAGTCCGAGATACGCAGTATTTT,CASSLGLVRDTQYF
TRBJ2-7,TRBV29-1,.,TRBD1,TGCAGCGTTGGACAGGGGGCAAAGCAGTACTTC,CSVGQGAKQYF
TRBJ2-7,TRBV2,.,TRBD2,TGTGCCGGAAACTTACTAGCGGGAGTTCACGAGCAGTACTTC,CAGNLLAGVHEQYF
TRBJ2-7,TRBV5-4,.,.,TGTGCCAGCAGCTATGACTCCCCCTACGAGCAGTACTTC,CASSYDSPYEQYF
TRBJ1-2,TRBV11-2,.,TRBD1,TGTGCCAGCAGCTTAGTACAGGGGTGGAACTATGGCTACACCTTC,CASSLVQGWNYGYTF
TRBJ1-1,TRBV30,.,TRBD1,TGTGCCTGGAGTGACTGGGACAGGAACACTGAAGCTTTCTTT,CAWSDWDRNTEAFF
TRBJ2-7,TRBV28,.,.,TGTGCCAGCAGTCAAATCGCGAATCGGGAGTTCCCTTACGAGCAGTACTTC,CASSQIANREFPYEQYF
TRBJ1-1,TRBV11-2,.,.,TGTGCCAGCAGCTTTAGTCAGGTGAACACTGAAGCTTTCTTT,CASSFSQVNTEAFF
TRBJ2-2,TRBV19,.,TRBD2,TGTGCCAGTAGTACACAGTTTAAGCGGGAAATCGGGGAGCTGTTTTTT,CASSTQFKREIGELFF
TRBJ2-5,TRBV6-5,once,TRBD2,TGTGCCAGCAGTTCAGCGGGAGGGCCCCAAGAGACCCAGTACTTC,CASSSAGGPQETQYF
TRBJ1-1,TRBV29-1,.,.,TGCAGCGCCATCGGAGGGGAGAACACTGAAGCTTTCTTT,CSAIGGENTEAFF
TRBJ2-7,TRBV5-1,.,TRBD2,TGCGCCAGCAGCTTGGGACTAGCGGGGGTTTCCTACGAGCAGTACTTC,CASSLGLAGVSYEQYF
TRBJ2-5,TRBV2,.,TRBD2,TGTGCCAGCAGTGCCCCCCTTCGTGGGAGGGAAGAGACCCAGTACTTC,CASSAPLRGREETQYF
TRBJ1-1,TRBV15,.,.,TGTGCCACCAGCAGAGATTTATCCGGGTCAGCTTTCTTT,CATSRDLSGSAFF
TRBJ2-7,TRBV5-1,.,TRBD1,TGCGCCAGCAGCTTGGTACAGGGGACCTACGAGCAGTACTTC,CASSLVQGTYEQYF
TRBJ2-7,TRBV27,.,.,TGTGCCAGCAGTGCCGGCAGGGCCTCCTACGAGCAGTACTTC,CASSAGRASYEQYF
TRBJ2-3,TRBV4-1,.,TRBD2,TGCGCCAGCAGCCATCCTACGACTAGCAGCACAGATACGCAGTATTTT,CASSHPTTSSTDTQYF
TRBJ2-7,TRBV4-1,once,.,TGCGCCAGCAGCCCTACCTCGGGTGAGCAGTACTTC,CASSPTSGEQYF